These T cell receptor beta chains were read from a single sample in a study of T cell responses to AZD1222 COVID-19 vaccine. Here immunoSEQ multiplex PCR was the method, and the copy in TCRdb shows in-frame clones only, minus some. The sample carries 150,000 or so clones, 90% to 95% recorded once. The source was peripheral blood, collected on day 0 of AZD1222 vaccination. These TCRs come from an adult in good health. Each CDR3 is given with its conserved first and last residue. The order of the fields is J gene, D gene, V gene, CDR3 DNA, CDR3 protein. D genes are given only for firm matches.

>TRBJ1-1|-|TRBV29-1
TGCAGCGTTGGGGGTAGGCGGGGAAGAGAAACTGAAGCTTTCTTT
CSVGGRRGRETEAFF
>TRBJ2-2|-|TRBV14
TGTGCCAGCAGCCCCCAGGGAATCCCCGGGGAGCTGTTTTTT
CASSPQGIPGELFF
>TRBJ2-2|TRBD2|TRBV19
TGTGCCAGTAGTGTACTAGCGGGAGGGCTAAGGGCCGGGGAGCTGTTTTTT
CASSVLAGGLRAGELFF
>TRBJ2-2|-|TRBV5-1
TGCGCCAGCAGCTTGGAATTGAACACCGGGGAGCTGTTTTTT
CASSLELNTGELFF
>TRBJ2-7|-|TRBV28
TGTGCCAGCAGTTCGGGGGTACACGAGCAGTACTTC
CASSSGVHEQYF
>TRBJ1-2|-|TRBV7-9
TGTGCCAGCAGCTTAGGGGGTAGGGGCTCTGGTGGCTACACCTTC
CASSLGGRGSGGYTF
>TRBJ2-2|-|TRBV5-1
TGCGCCAGCAGATCTCGCTCGGTGGAGCTGTTTTTT
CASRSRSVELFF
>TRBJ1-2|-|TRBV30
TGTGCCTGGAGTGTCGGGTATGGCTACACCTTC
CAWSVGYGYTF
>TRBJ2-7|-|TRBV21-1
TGTGCCAGCAGCAAAGCGCTCTTCGGACAGTACTTC
CASSKALFGQYF
>TRBJ1-5|-|TRBV10-3
TGTGCCATCAGTGAGTCAAGGGAAGGTGATCAGCCCCAGCATTTT
CAISESREGDQPQHF
>TRBJ1-1|TRBD1|TRBV4-3
TGCGCCAGCAGCCAAGCGACAGGGAGCACTGAAGCTTTCTTT
CASSQATGSTEAFF
>TRBJ1-2|TRBD1|TRBV7-9
TGTGCCAGCAGCTTAGGGGACAGCAGGTTCTATGGCTACACCTTC
CASSLGDSRFYGYTF
>TRBJ2-1|TRBD2|TRBV4-3
TGCGCCAGCAGCCAAGTCACCGGGACTAGCGGGAGTGAGGATGAGCAGTTCTTC
CASSQVTGTSGSEDEQFF
>TRBJ2-1|TRBD1|TRBV9
TGTGCCAGCAGCGAGCGGACAGGGGGACCTTTGGGTGAGCAGTTCTTC
CASSERTGGPLGEQFF